This passage covers 28 T cell receptor beta chains from one sample sequenced in a study of blood T cell repertoires in COVID-19. Produced via immunoSEQ multiplex PCR; TCRdb's table is partial and in-frame only. Found here are roughly 60,000 clones, 55% to 75% of them singletons; the top ten hold approximately 5%. Specimen: peripheral blood. These receptors were obtained from a woman in her 70s with COVID-19, enrolled during active disease.

V is TRBV29-1 and J is TRBJ2-3; 8 bases align to TRBD2. V trimming: 3 bases; J trimming: 1 base; junction bases outside the gene matches: 3. Germline V gene sequence: CDR1 SQVTM, CDR2 ANQGSEA. This CDR3 spans 14 amino acids. The CDR3 sequence is CSVDSGMGTDTQYF. The DNA for the CDR3 is TGCAGCGTTGATAGCGGGATGGGCACAGATACGCAGTATTTT.

This chain uses TRBV18 with TRBJ2-1; 12 bases fit TRBD2. CDR3 size: 17 residues. The germline CDR1 and CDR2 sequences are KGHSH and LQKENI. J was trimmed by 4 bases and V by 4 bases; bases with no gene match: 8. The CDR3 DNA is TGTGCCAGCTCACTTTTCTCCGGGACTAGCGGGTACAATGAGCAGTTCTTC. Protein sequence: CASSLFSGTSGYNEQFF.

V and J are TRBV7-2 and TRBJ2-1; possibly TRBD2 for D (7 bases). Germline values: CDR1 SGHTA, CDR2 FQGNSA. Trimming pared 1 base from V and 10 bases from J, leaving 17 bases between. This CDR3 is built from 15 residues. DNA of the CDR3: TGTGCCAGCAGCTTAGATGGGGGGGGGCCCCGAGAGCAGTTCTTC. Protein sequence: CASSLDGGGPREQFF.

The rearrangement joins TRBV6-4 to TRBJ1-1, with TRBD1 identical over 11 bases. CDR3 size: 14 residues. The germline V gene has CDR1 MRHNA and CDR2 SNTAGT. V was clipped by 7 bases and J by 5 bases; unmatched bases: 6. The CDR3 DNA follows: TGTGCCAGCAAGTCCGGGACAGGGGGTACTGAAGCTTTCTTT. Protein product: CASKSGTGGTEAFF.

With regard to this clone: Different DNA sequences within this sample yield the same CDR3. The V and J genes are TRBV7-8 and TRBJ2-2; 13 bases align to TRBD2. The V gene's germline CDR1 is SGHVS and CDR2 FQNEAQ. The CDR3 sequence is 15 residues long. Trimming at V came to 4 bases and at J to 6 bases, leaving 2 bases not matched to a gene. The CDR3: CASSSGLAGAGELFF. CDR3 sequence (DNA): TGTGCCAGCAGCTCCGGACTAGCGGGAGCCGGGGAGCTGTTTTTT.

This chain joins TRBV3-1 (or the pseudogene TRBV3-2) and TRBJ2-3, with 9 bases that match TRBD2. The CDR3 consists of 15 residues. Looked up from germline, CDR1 is LGHDT and CDR2 is YNNKEL (reference sequence). V was clipped by 4 bases and J by 2 bases; unmatched bases: 4. CDR3 in DNA: TGTGCCAGCAGCCCCTTAGCGGGGGCCACAGATACGCAGTATTTT. Translating it yields CASSPLAGATDTQYF.

The gene calls are TRBV10-3 and TRBJ1-3; D ambiguous. Germline V gene lookup returns CDR1 ENHRY and CDR2 SYGVKD. The V gene lost 7 bases and the J gene lost 2 bases, with 9 bases spanning the gap. The CDR3 is made up of 13 amino acids. CDR3 protein: CAINGGTGNTIYF. The CDR3 DNA follows: TGTGCCATCAATGGAGGGACTGGAAACACCATATATTTT.

This clone was recorded once. The junction does not match germline at one end; this may be a read error. The chain recombines TRBV5-4 with TRBJ1-1, with D uncertain. The CDR3 totals 13 residues. Germline loops: CDR1 SGHNT, CDR2 YYREEE (reference sequence). The CDR3, as DNA: TGTGCCAGCAGTTTGGGTAGCCGCACTGAAGCTTTCTTT. This translates into CASSLGSRTEAFF.

The chain carries TRBV10-3 and TRBJ2-7; D may be TRBD1 (6 bases). V was trimmed by 11 bases and J by 2 bases, leaving 16 bases between them. The CDR3 has 13 amino acids. Germline V CDR1 and CDR2: ENHRY, SYGVKD. The CDR3 DNA follows: TGTGCCGGGGGTAGGACAGACCCCTACGAGCAGTACGTC. Encoded protein: CAGGRTDPYEQYV.

V gene TRBV12-3 or TRBV12-4 combines with J gene TRBJ2-7; tentative D call: TRBD1 (5 bases). This CDR3 comprises 12 residues. V was clipped by 5 bases and J by 4 bases, with 9 bases between them. In nucleotides, the CDR3 is TGTGCCAGCAGTACCACAGGTTACGAGCAGTACTTC. Amino acids: CASSTTGYEQYF.

The rearrangement links TRBV12-5 to TRBJ1-1; 8 bases are a match to TRBD1. The CDR3 is 15 amino acids. The V and J ends lost 8 bases and 6 bases, in that order; junction bases with no gene match: 14. The germline CDR1 and CDR2 sequences are LGHNT and FRNRAP. The CDR3 protein is CASQRTGSAGAEAFF. The CDR3 nucleotides read TGTGCTAGTCAGAGGACAGGGTCGGCGGGGGCTGAAGCTTTCTTT.

The chain links TRBV5-6 to TRBJ1-2, with 9 bases matching TRBD1. CDR1 and CDR2 (germline): SGHDT, YYEEEE. This CDR3 is 16 amino acids long. The junction had 11 bases not matched to a gene; V was cut back by 4 bases and J by 4 bases. The CDR3: CASSAFRTGASYGYTF. CDR3 sequence (DNA): TGTGCCAGCAGCGCGTTTAGGACAGGGGCATCCTATGGCTACACCTTC.

The chain carries TRBV19 and TRBJ2-5, with TRBD1 identical over 8 bases. V shed 1 base and J 3 bases; nucleotides not matched to a gene: 13. Per the germline V gene, CDR1 is LNHDA and CDR2 is SQIVND (reference sequence). This CDR3 has 18 residues. The CDR3 region is CASSIASGLGQDEETQYF. As DNA, the CDR3 is TGTGCCAGTAGTATAGCAAGCGGGCTGGGACAGGATGAAGAGACCCAGTACTTC.

This chain joins TRBV6-5 and TRBJ1-2; 7 nucleotides agree with TRBD1. V shed 7 bases, J shed 4 bases, and the junction held 12 bases outside the gene matches. The CDR3 is 15 residues long. Germline-derived CDR1 and CDR2 are MNHEY and SVGAGI. CDR3: CASIPPGQQTYGYTF. CDR3 coding DNA: TGTGCCAGCATACCTCCGGGACAGCAAACCTATGGCTACACCTTC.

This chain uses TRBV7-2 with TRBJ2-4; weak D call: TRBD1 (6 bases). The CDR3 consists of 15 residues. Germline V lookup: CDR1 SGHTA, CDR2 FQGNSA. Between the trimmed V and J ends, which lost 0 bases and 0 bases, there was a span of 6 bases. This CDR3 is CASSLAGAAKNIQYF. The CDR3 coding sequence is TGTGCCAGCAGCTTAGCGGGGGCAGCCAAAAACATTCAGTACTTC.

This chain links TRBV14 with TRBJ2-6, with 8 bases identical to TRBD1. Germline trimming cut 2 bases from V and 2 bases from J; bases unmatched to any gene: 8. CDR1 and CDR2 from the germline V gene are SGHDN and FVKESK. The CDR3 loop spans 18 amino acids. CDR3 bases: TGTGCCAGCAGCCAACGGCAGGGGGCTCTCCCTGGGGCCAACGTCCTGACTTTC. It encodes CASSQRQGALPGANVLTF.

In this sample, this clone turned up a few times. The CDR3 loop reads CASSLATLYEQYF. The CDR3, as DNA: TGTGCCAGCAGCTTAGCGACACTGTACGAGCAGTACTTC. The V gene is TRBV7-9, the J gene TRBJ2-7; D not certain. Looked up from germline, CDR1 is SEHNR and CDR2 is FQNEAQ (reference sequence). Between the trimmed V and J ends, which lost 0 bases and 4 bases, there was a span of 7 bases. This CDR3 is built from 13 residues.

This sequence joins TRBV9 and TRBJ1-3, with D tentatively TRBD1 (6 bases). Germline-derived CDR1 and CDR2 are SGDLS and YYNGEE. This CDR3 contains 16 residues. Between the trimmed V and J ends, which lost 1 base and 1 base, there was a span of 12 bases. The CDR3 nucleotides read TGTGCCAGCAGCGTAAATACCGGACAGTCTGGAAACACCATATATTTT. Translation: CASSVNTGQSGNTIYF.

The chain couples TRBV19 to TRBJ2-2; 11 bases are a match to TRBD2. The CDR3 runs to 14 residues. J lost 11 bases, V lost 5 bases, and 7 bases had no gene match. Germline-derived CDR1 and CDR2 are LNHDA and SQIVND (reference sequence). The CDR3, as DNA: TGTGCCAGTAGTCTCGGGACTAGCGGCCTTGAGCTGTTTTTT. Protein sequence: CASSLGTSGLELFF.

The rearrangement links TRBV27 to TRBJ1-5; 8 bases map to TRBD1. Germline lookup yields CDR1 MNHEY and CDR2 SMNVEV (reference sequence). CDR3 length: 15 residues. V shed 6 bases, J shed 1 base, and the junction held 5 bases outside the gene matches. This CDR3 is CASSPGGWSNQPQHF. The CDR3, as DNA: TGTGCCAGCAGCCCAGGGGGCTGGAGCAATCAGCCCCAGCATTTT.

The rearrangement links TRBV20-1 to TRBJ1-4, with D perhaps TRBD1 (5 bases). The germline V gene has CDR1 DFQATT and CDR2 SNEGSKA (reference sequence). Trimming removed 6 bases from V and 12 bases from J, with 14 bases in between. The CDR3 sequence is 11 residues long. The CDR3 loop is CSAKTDGELFF. The CDR3 DNA reads as TGCAGTGCCAAGACAGATGGGGAACTGTTTTTT.

This rearrangement joins TRBV27 to TRBJ2-7; the D gene is possibly TRBD2 (6 bases). The CDR3 covers 17 residues. From germline, CDR1 is MNHEY and CDR2 SMNVEV (reference sequence). The V end was cut by 0 bases, the J end by 2 bases, with 17 bases between. CDR3 in amino acids: CASSLSGTAGQTYEQYF. CDR3 nucleotide sequence: TGTGCCAGCAGTTTATCCGGCACGGCGGGGCAGACCTACGAGCAGTACTTC.

The chain couples TRBV7-3 to TRBJ2-1; 8 nucleotides agree with TRBD1. The CDR3 runs to 15 residues. Germline-derived CDR1 and CDR2 are SGHTA and FQGTGA. V shed 4 bases, J shed 4 bases, and the junction held 6 bases outside the gene matches. CDR3 sequence: CASSSGTGEYNEQFF. The CDR3 bases are TGTGCCAGCAGCTCTGGGACAGGAGAATACAATGAGCAGTTCTTC.

This clone was observed many times. The chain links TRBV5-6 to TRBJ1-1; the D gene is possibly TRBD1 (5 bases). Germline assignment: CDR1 SGHDT and CDR2 YYEEEE. CDR3 size: 14 residues. Trimming took 3 bases from V and 0 from J, leaving 9 bases between them. In DNA form, the CDR3 reads TGTGCCAGCAGCTGGGGACTGATGAACACTGAAGCTTTCTTT. Translation: CASSWGLMNTEAFF. The full variable domain, rest sourced from reference TRBV5-6 and TRBJ1-1, is DAGVTQSPTHLIKTRGQQVTLRCSPKSGHDTVSWYQQALGQGPQFIFQYYEEEERQRGNFPDRFSGHQFPNYSSELNVNALLLGDSALYLCASSWGLMNTEAFFGQGTRLTVV.

V usage is TRBV10-3 and J usage is TRBJ1-6; D is unclear. The ends were cut back, 6 bases at V and 13 bases at J, with 16 bases in the middle. This CDR3 is 13 amino acids long. Germline V gene lookup returns CDR1 ENHRY and CDR2 SYGVKD. CDR3 sequence (DNA): TGTGCCATCAGCCAGAGGCAAGGAGCGCCCCTCCACTTT. Encoded protein: CAISQRQGAPLHF.

The CDR3 sequence: CASRVGAVLMNTEAFF. DNA of the CDR3: TGTGCCAGCAGGGTGGGCGCAGTGTTGATGAACACTGAAGCTTTCTTT. J is TRBJ1-1 and V is TRBV5-8, with D unclear. The CDR3 is made up of 16 amino acids. Germline-derived CDR1 and CDR2 are SGHTS and YDEGEE. Deletions cut 5 bases from V and 0 bases from J, with 17 bases between.

The CDR3 DNA reads as TGTGCCAGCAGCTCCGGACAGGGAGCTAATGAAAAACTGTTTTTT. Its translation is CASSSGQGANEKLFF. The chain couples TRBV11-2 to TRBJ1-4; the match to TRBD1 covers 8 bases. The CDR3 extends over 15 amino acids. Trimming at V came to 4 bases and at J to 3 bases, leaving 4 bases not matched to a gene. The germline V gene encodes CDR1 SGHAT and CDR2 FQNNGV. The variable domain in full, completed from reference TRBV11-2 and TRBJ1-4, reads EAGVAQSPRYKIIEKRQSVAFWCNPISGHATLYWYQQILGQGPKLLIQFQNNGVVDDSQLPKDRFSAERLKGVDSTLKIQPAKLEDSAVYLCASSSGQGANEKLFFGSGTQLSVL.

This clone was found a few times. The V call is TRBV11-2, the J call TRBJ2-1, with a weak D call TRBD2 (5 bases). The germline V and J ends were trimmed by 3 bases and 7 bases, with 13 bases remaining between them. CDR1 SGHAT and CDR2 FQNNGV come from the germline V gene. CDR3 length: 14 amino acids. The CDR3 DNA is TGTGCCAGCAGCTTGGAGGCGGCGACTAATGAGCAGTTCTTC. Translation gives CASSLEAATNEQFF.